These 30 T cell receptor beta chains were sequenced from one sample in a study of blood T cell repertoires in COVID-19. Profiled with immunoSEQ multiplex PCR; TCRdb holds only in-frame clones, not every one. The sample comprises about 210,000 clones, 75% to 85% of which are singletons, and about 9% rests with the top ten. The material sequenced was peripheral blood. The source is a man between 45 and 60 years old with active or convalescent COVID-19.

The genes are TRBV6-5 and TRBJ2-7; perhaps TRBD2 as D (5 bases). Looked up from germline, CDR1 is MNHEY and CDR2 is SVGAGI. The CDR3 has 13 amino acids. Trimming took 7 bases from V and 6 from J, leaving 16 bases between them. The CDR3 region has the DNA TGTGCCAGCACCCAACCGGGATCAGGCGAGCAGTACGTC. Protein sequence: CASTQPGSGEQYV.

The J gene is TRBJ2-1, the V gene TRBV5-1, with D possibly TRBD1 on 6 matching bases. Trimming left V 6 bases short and J 0 bases short, with 10 bases between. Germline V CDR1 and CDR2: SGHRS, YFSETQ. The CDR3 sequence is 14 residues long. CDR3 nucleotides: TGCGCCAGCAAAATGGACAGCTCCTACAATGAGCAGTTCTTC. This encodes CASKMDSSYNEQFF.

This clone was recorded once. V and J are TRBV12-3 or TRBV12-4 and TRBJ2-7; possible D gene TRBD2, 6 bases. The CDR3 is made up of 13 amino acids. Trimming took 3 bases from V and 6 from J, leaving 12 bases between them. The CDR3 nucleotides are TGTGCCAGCAGTTTTCGGGAGAGCGGCGAGCAGTACTTC. It encodes CASSFRESGEQYF.

V gene TRBV7-2 combines with J gene TRBJ2-7; D possibly corresponds to TRBD2 (5 bases). Germline lookup yields CDR1 SGHTA and CDR2 FQGNSA. V shed 5 bases and J shed 2 bases, with 13 bases lying between them. The CDR3 spans 14 residues. Written as DNA, the CDR3 is TGTGCCAGCAGCCCTTCGAGGGATACCTACGAGCAGTACTTC. Translation gives CASSPSRDTYEQYF.

The chain uses TRBV27 and TRBJ2-7; perhaps TRBD2 as D (7 bases). CDR1 is MNHEY and CDR2 is SMNVEV in the germline V gene (reference sequence). Trimming took 2 bases from V and 1 from J, leaving 12 bases between them. CDR3 length equals 15 residues. CDR3 DNA sequence: TGTGCCAGCAGTTTAGCGGGGGCCCCATCCTACGAGCAGTACTTC. Protein: CASSLAGAPSYEQYF.

The rearrangement links TRBV28 to TRBJ2-7, with TRBD1 matching over 8 bases. Germline V lookup: CDR1 MDHEN, CDR2 SYDVKM. This CDR3 is 16 amino acids long. The V gene end was trimmed by 3 bases and the J gene end by 1 base; junction bases not matched to a gene: 8. The CDR3 DNA reads as TGTGCCAGCAGTTTCTCTTCAGGGGGCGGGTCCTACGAGCAGTACTTC. Amino acid sequence: CASSFSSGGGSYEQYF.

This chain joins TRBV28 and TRBJ1-5; no reliable D call. V dropped 5 bases and J dropped 3 bases, with 11 bases sitting between them. The CDR3 spans 14 residues. Germline loops: CDR1 MDHEN, CDR2 SYDVKM. DNA of the CDR3: TGTGCCAGCAGTACTCACCAATCCAATCAGCCCCAGCATTTT. It yields the protein CASSTHQSNQPQHF.

The chain combines TRBV5-1 with TRBJ2-6; weak D call: TRBD2 (7 bases). Trimming cost V 0 bases and J 0 bases, with 16 bases left between them. CDR1 is SGHRS and CDR2 is YFSETQ in the germline V gene. This CDR3 spans 19 amino acids. In DNA form, the CDR3 reads TGCGCCAGCAGCTTGGAACGTGGCGGGGGCCGCTCTGGGGCCAACGTCCTGACTTTC. Translation gives CASSLERGGGRSGANVLTF.

This chain joins TRBV7-9 and TRBJ2-3; TRBD2 matches at 12 bases. Trimming at V came to 6 bases and at J to 2 bases, leaving 3 bases not matched to a gene. Germline values: CDR1 SEHNR, CDR2 FQNEAQ (reference sequence). The length of the CDR3 is 15 residues. CDR3 loop: CASSWTSGTTDTQYF. The CDR3 DNA reads TGTGCCAGCAGTTGGACTAGCGGGACCACAGATACGCAGTATTTT. Complete variable domain (other parts from reference TRBV7-9 and TRBJ2-3): DTGVSQNPRHKITKRGQNVTFRCDPISEHNRLYWYRQTLGQGPEFLTYFQNEAQLEKSRLLSDRFSAERPKGSFSTLEIQRTEQGDSAMYLCASSWTSGTTDTQYFGPGTRLTVL.

J is TRBJ2-5 and V is TRBV18; TRBD1 might be the D (6 bases). Germline V gives CDR1 KGHSH, CDR2 LQKENI. V lost 2 bases, J lost 4 bases, and 11 bases lay in between. The CDR3 has 14 residues. The CDR3, as DNA: TGTGCCAGCTCACCATTGGGGGCCGCAGAGACCCAGTACTTC. This encodes CASSPLGAAETQYF.

The chain joins TRBV5-4 to TRBJ1-4; tentative D call: TRBD1 (6 bases). V gave up 4 bases and J gave up 7 bases, with 17 bases separating them. This CDR3 contains 15 residues. CDR1 is SGHNT and CDR2 is YYREEE in the germline V gene (reference sequence). CDR3 sequence: CASSPGASSSEKLFF. The DNA of the CDR3 is TGTGCCAGCAGCCCAGGGGCCTCCTCGAGTGAAAAACTGTTTTTT. Looking up the rest from reference TRBV5-4 and TRBJ1-4 gives the full variable domain: ETGVTQSPTHLIKTRGQQVTLRCSSQSGHNTVSWYQQALGQGPQFIFQYYREEENGRGNFPPRFSGLQFPNYSSELNVNALELDDSALYLCASSPGASSSEKLFFGSGTQLSVL.

This sequence joins TRBV24-1 and TRBJ2-2; 7 bases are shared with TRBD1. The CDR3 totals 17 residues. CDR1 is KGHDR and CDR2 is SFDVKD in the germline V gene. V shed 3 bases and J 3 bases; nucleotides not matched to a gene: 9. The CDR3 nucleotides read TGTGCCACCAGTGATCCGCGTACAGGGGTCGACACCGGGGAGCTGTTTTTT. Protein product: CATSDPRTGVDTGELFF.

The table lists this clone with a few counts. The chain recombines TRBV5-3 with TRBJ1-6; the match to TRBD1 covers 11 bases. TRBV5-3 is an ORF for which the function is uncertain. V lost 10 bases to trimming and J lost 6 bases; unmatched junction nucleotides: 15. CDR3 size: 17 residues. The CDR3, as DNA: TGTGCCGGAACTTTCCCGGACAGGGGGCGCAGTAATTCACCCCTCCACTTT. Amino acid sequence: CAGTFPDRGRSNSPLHF.

J is TRBJ2-1 and V is TRBV7-3; 9 bases map to TRBD1. Trimming at V came to 5 bases and at J to 9 bases, leaving 5 bases not matched to a gene. This CDR3 has 13 amino acids. Per germline, CDR1 SGHTA and CDR2 FQGTGA. The CDR3 region has the DNA TGTGCCAGCAGCGGGAGACAGGGGGGTGAGCAGTTCTTC. Its translation is CASSGRQGGEQFF. The full variable domain, with the rest looked up from reference TRBV7-3 and TRBJ2-1, is GAGVSQTPSNKVTEKGKYVELRCDPISGHTALYWYRQSLGQGPEFLIYFQGTGAADDSGLPNDRFFAVRPEGSVSTLKIQRTERGDSAVYLCASSGRQGGEQFFGPGTRLTVL.

This rearrangement joins TRBV6-6 to TRBJ2-2; perhaps TRBD1 as D (5 bases). Germline V gives CDR1 MNHNY, CDR2 SVGAGI (reference sequence). The CDR3 is 16 amino acids. V gave up 5 bases and J gave up 4 bases, with 17 bases separating them. CDR3 protein: CASSPRDSGRTGELFF. The CDR3 bases are TGTGCCAGCAGTCCCAGGGATTCGGGTCGCACCGGGGAGCTGTTTTTT.

The chain recombines TRBV5-4 with TRBJ2-7, with 7 positions matching TRBD1. The junction had 11 bases not matched to a gene; V was cut back by 0 bases and J by 5 bases. The germline V gene encodes CDR1 SGHNT and CDR2 YYREEE (reference sequence). This CDR3 is 16 amino acids long. The CDR3 reads CASSLGPAAGGHEQYV. For the CDR3, the DNA is TGTGCCAGCAGCTTGGGTCCCGCGGCAGGGGGACACGAGCAGTACGTC.

The chain combines TRBV7-8 with TRBJ2-3, with D possibly being TRBD1 (5 bases). The V gene's germline CDR1 is SGHVS and CDR2 FQNEAQ. CDR3 length equals 14 residues. V was pared by 2 bases and J by 0 bases, with 6 bases between. The CDR3 here is CASSLTGSTDTQYF. The CDR3 DNA reads as TGTGCCAGCAGCTTAACAGGAAGCACAGATACGCAGTATTTT.

J is TRBJ1-6 and V is TRBV27; tentative D call: TRBD1 (5 bases). V lost 6 bases, J lost 4 bases, and 10 bases lay in between. Germline CDR1 is MNHEY and CDR2 is SMNVEV (reference sequence). This CDR3 has 14 residues. The CDR3 DNA follows: TGTGCCAGCAGATTTGACAGATATAATTCACCCCTCCACTTT. It is translated as CASRFDRYNSPLHF.

The rearrangement links TRBV5-1 to TRBJ2-6; maybe TRBD1 (5 bases). The V and J ends lost 2 bases and 0 bases respectively, with 9 bases between them. This CDR3 has 16 amino acids. Germline CDR1 and CDR2: SGHRS and YFSETQ. CDR3 region: CASSLRGDSGANVLTF. Here the CDR3 DNA reads TGCGCCAGCAGCTTAAGGGGCGACTCTGGGGCCAACGTCCTGACTTTC.

The chain links TRBV29-1 to TRBJ2-5; the D is unclear. With 4 bases removed from V and 5 bases from J, the gap between germline ends came to 11 bases. The CDR3 contains 12 residues. Germline-derived CDR1 and CDR2 are SQVTM and ANQGSEA. In DNA form, the CDR3 reads TGCAGCGTTGCCTCCATACAGGAGACCCAGTACTTC. It specifies CSVASIQETQYF. Filled out from reference TRBV29-1 and TRBJ2-5, the complete variable domain reads SAVISQKPSRDICQRGTSLTIQCQVDSQVTMMFWYRQQPGQSLTLIATANQGSEATYESGFVIDKFPISRPNLTFSTLTVSNMSPEDSSIYLCSVASIQETQYFGPGTRLLVL.

CDR3 region: CASSLLAGVETQYF. CDR3 DNA sequence: TGTGCCAGCAGCTTACTAGCGGGGGTGGAGACCCAGTACTTC. The chain is built from TRBV6-6 and TRBJ2-5, with 11 bases that match TRBD2. The V gene's germline CDR1 is MNHNY and CDR2 SVGAGI (reference sequence). The V segment lost 6 bases and the J segment 5 bases; nucleotides outside the gene matches: 5. This CDR3 is 14 amino acids long.

There are a few counts of this clone. The chain employs TRBV18 and TRBJ1-2; D unclear. With 3 bases removed from V and 5 bases from J, the gap between germline ends came to 4 bases. The CDR3 consists of 11 residues. Per the germline V gene, CDR1 is KGHSH and CDR2 is LQKENI. The CDR3 here is CASSPLYGYTF. In DNA form, the CDR3 reads TGTGCCAGCTCACCCTTATATGGCTACACCTTC. Full variable domain (outside the CDR3, taken from reference TRBV18 and TRBJ1-2): NAGVMQNPRHLVRRRGQEARLRCSPMKGHSHVYWYRQLPEEGLKFMVYLQKENIIDESGMPKERFSAEFPKEGPSILRIQQVVRGDSAAYFCASSPLYGYTFGSGTRLTVV.

Of note for this clone: One junction end does not reproduce the germline sequence, and a read error may be involved. Other DNA sequences from this sample encode an identical CDR3 as well. The chain couples TRBV28 to TRBJ2-1; 9 bases match TRBD1. The CDR3 consists of 16 residues. The germline V gene encodes CDR1 MDHEN and CDR2 SYDVKM. In DNA, the CDR3 is TGTGCCAGCAGCCTAAACAGGGGGCCTCGGAACAATGAACAGTTCTTC. Translating gives CASSLNRGPRNNEQFF.

The rearrangement links TRBV6-4 to TRBJ1-1; D perhaps matches TRBD1 (6 bases). Germline V gene sequence: CDR1 MRHNA, CDR2 SNTAGT. The CDR3 is 15 amino acids. Trimming pared 5 bases from V and 4 bases from J, leaving 17 bases between. The CDR3 loop is CASSRAAGGFTEAFF. CDR3 coding DNA: TGTGCCAGCAGTCGGGCGGCGGGGGGCTTCACTGAAGCTTTCTTT.

The rearrangement joins TRBV6-1 to TRBJ1-1; the D gene is possibly TRBD1 (5 bases). The length of the CDR3 is 14 residues. From germline, CDR1 is MNHNS and CDR2 SASEGT. V lost 1 base and J 2 bases, leaving 8 bases between the germline ends. The chain's CDR3 is CASSEGQGNTEAFF. The CDR3 region has the DNA TGTGCCAGCAGTGAAGGGCAGGGAAACACTGAAGCTTTCTTT.

CDR3 DNA: TGTGCCAGTAGTCTCGGGACAGCCGACCGAGAGACCCAGTACTTC. Translating it yields CASSLGTADRETQYF. The rearrangement links TRBV19 to TRBJ2-5, with 7 nucleotides matching TRBD1. This CDR3 is 15 amino acids long. Trimming took 5 bases from V and 4 from J; bases not matched to a gene: 10. Germline V lookup: CDR1 LNHDA, CDR2 SQIVND (reference sequence).

This chain uses TRBV19 with TRBJ2-5, with 7 bases identical to TRBD1. CDR1 and CDR2 from the germline V gene are LNHDA and SQIVND (reference sequence). V shed 3 bases and J 3 bases; nucleotides not matched to a gene: 7. This CDR3 is built from 15 residues. CDR3 nucleotides: TGTGCCAGTAGTATGCTGGGGGACAGAGAAGAGACCCAGTACTTC. It codes for CASSMLGDREETQYF. The complete variable domain, with remaining parts taken from reference TRBV19 and TRBJ2-5, reads DGGITQSPKYLFRKEGQNVTLSCEQNLNHDAMYWYRQDPGQGLRLIYYSQIVNDFQKGDIAEGYSVSREKKESFPLTVTSAQKNPTAFYLCASSMLGDREETQYFGPGTRLLVL.

The sample holds a few counts of this clone. The chain is built from TRBV28 and TRBJ2-1, with 9 nucleotides matching TRBD2. The CDR3 length is 17 residues. Trimming removed 3 bases from V and 4 bases from J; junction bases left unmatched: 10. Germline CDR1 is MDHEN and CDR2 is SYDVKM. The CDR3 sequence: CASSFFLSGGIYNEQFF. In DNA, the CDR3 is TGTGCCAGCAGTTTCTTCCTTAGCGGGGGAATATACAATGAGCAGTTCTTC.

V is TRBV7-8 and J is TRBJ2-7; D might be TRBD1 (5 bases). With 1 base removed from V and 9 bases from J, the gap between germline ends came to 16 bases. This CDR3 region has 14 residues. Looked up from germline, CDR1 is SGHVS and CDR2 is FQNEAQ. In DNA form, the CDR3 reads TGTGCCAGCAGCTTAGAAGTATGGCAGGGAAGGCAGTACGTC. This translates into CASSLEVWQGRQYV.

V is TRBV2 and J is TRBJ1-4, with a possible D match to TRBD1 (5 bases). The V end was cut by 4 bases, the J end by 17 bases, with 17 bases between. The CDR3 length is 12 residues. Germline V gene sequence: CDR1 SNHLY, CDR2 FYNNEI. DNA for the CDR3: TGTGCCAGCAGTGTTACAGGAGTTGGAATTTTTTTT. Its protein product is CASSVTGVGIFF.